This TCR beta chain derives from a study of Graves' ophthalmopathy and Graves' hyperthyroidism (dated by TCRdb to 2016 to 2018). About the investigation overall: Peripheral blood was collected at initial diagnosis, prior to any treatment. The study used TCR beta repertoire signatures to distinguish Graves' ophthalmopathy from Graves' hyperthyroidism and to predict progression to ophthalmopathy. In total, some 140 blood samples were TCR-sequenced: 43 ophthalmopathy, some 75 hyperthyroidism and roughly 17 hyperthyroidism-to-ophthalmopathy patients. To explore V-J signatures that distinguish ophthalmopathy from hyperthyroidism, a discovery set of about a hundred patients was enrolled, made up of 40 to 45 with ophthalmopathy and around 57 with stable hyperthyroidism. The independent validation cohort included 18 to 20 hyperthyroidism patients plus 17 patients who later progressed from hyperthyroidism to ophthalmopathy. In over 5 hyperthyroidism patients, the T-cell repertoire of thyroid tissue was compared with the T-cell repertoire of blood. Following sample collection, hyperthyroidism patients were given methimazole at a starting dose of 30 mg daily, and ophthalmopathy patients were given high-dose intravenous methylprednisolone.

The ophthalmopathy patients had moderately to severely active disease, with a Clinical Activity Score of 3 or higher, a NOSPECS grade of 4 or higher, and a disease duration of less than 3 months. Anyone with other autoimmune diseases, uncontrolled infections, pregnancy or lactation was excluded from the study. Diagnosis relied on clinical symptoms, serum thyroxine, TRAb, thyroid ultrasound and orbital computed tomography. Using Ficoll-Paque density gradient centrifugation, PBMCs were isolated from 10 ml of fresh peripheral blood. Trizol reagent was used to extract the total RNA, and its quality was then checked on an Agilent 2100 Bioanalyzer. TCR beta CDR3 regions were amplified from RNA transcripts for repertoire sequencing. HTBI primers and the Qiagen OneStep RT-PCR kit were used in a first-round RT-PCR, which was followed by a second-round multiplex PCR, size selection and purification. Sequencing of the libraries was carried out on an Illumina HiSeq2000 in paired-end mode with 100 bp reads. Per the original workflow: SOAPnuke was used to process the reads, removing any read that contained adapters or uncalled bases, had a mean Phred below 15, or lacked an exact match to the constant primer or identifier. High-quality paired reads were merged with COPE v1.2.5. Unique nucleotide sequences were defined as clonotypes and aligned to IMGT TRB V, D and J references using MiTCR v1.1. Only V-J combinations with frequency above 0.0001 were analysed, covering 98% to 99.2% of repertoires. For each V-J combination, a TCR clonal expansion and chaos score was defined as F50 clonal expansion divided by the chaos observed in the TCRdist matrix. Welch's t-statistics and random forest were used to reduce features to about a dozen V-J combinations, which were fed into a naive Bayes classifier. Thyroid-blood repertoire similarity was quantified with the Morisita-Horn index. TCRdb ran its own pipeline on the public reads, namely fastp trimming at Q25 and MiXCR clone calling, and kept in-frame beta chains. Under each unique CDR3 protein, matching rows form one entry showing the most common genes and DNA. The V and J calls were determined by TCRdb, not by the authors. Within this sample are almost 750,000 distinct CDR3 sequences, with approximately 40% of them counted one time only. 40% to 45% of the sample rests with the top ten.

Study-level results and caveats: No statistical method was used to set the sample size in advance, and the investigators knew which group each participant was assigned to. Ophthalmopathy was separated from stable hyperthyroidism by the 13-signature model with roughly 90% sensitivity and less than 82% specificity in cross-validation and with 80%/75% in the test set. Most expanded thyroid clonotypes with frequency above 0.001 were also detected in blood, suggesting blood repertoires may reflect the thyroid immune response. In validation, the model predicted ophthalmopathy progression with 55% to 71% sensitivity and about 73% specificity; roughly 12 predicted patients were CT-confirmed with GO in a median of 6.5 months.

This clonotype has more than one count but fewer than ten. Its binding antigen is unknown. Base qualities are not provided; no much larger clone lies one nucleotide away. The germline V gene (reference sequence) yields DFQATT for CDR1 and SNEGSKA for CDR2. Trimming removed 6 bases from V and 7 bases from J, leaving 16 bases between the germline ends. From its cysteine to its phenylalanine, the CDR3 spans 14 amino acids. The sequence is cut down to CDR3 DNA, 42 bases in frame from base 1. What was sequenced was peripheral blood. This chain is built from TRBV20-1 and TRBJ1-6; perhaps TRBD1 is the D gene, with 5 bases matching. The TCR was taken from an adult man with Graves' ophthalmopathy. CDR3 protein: CSAKFRATNSPLHF. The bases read TGCAGTGCCAAGTTCAGGGCAACCAATTCACCCCTCCACTTT.